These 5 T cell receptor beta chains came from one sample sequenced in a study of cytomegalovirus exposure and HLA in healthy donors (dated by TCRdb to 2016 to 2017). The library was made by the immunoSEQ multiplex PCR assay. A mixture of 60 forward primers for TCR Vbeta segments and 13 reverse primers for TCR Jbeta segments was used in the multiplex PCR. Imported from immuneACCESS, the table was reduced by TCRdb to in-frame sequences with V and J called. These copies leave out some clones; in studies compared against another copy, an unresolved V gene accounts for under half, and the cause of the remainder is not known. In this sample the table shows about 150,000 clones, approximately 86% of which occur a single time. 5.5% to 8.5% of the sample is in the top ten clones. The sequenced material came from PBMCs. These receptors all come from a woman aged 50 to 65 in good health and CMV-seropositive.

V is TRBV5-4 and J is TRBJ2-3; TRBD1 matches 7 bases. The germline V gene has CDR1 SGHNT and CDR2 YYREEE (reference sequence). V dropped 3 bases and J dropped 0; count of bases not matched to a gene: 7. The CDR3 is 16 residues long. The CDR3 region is CASSWGRDSSTDTQYF. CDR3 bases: TGTGCCAGCAGCTGGGGCCGGGACAGCAGCACAGATACGCAGTATTTT.

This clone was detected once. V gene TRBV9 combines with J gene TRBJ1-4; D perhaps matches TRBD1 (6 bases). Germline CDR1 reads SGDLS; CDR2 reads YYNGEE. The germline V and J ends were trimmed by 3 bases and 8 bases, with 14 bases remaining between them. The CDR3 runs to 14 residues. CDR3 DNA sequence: TGTGCCAGCAGCGCCGGGACACAAAGCGAAAAACTGTTTTTT. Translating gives CASSAGTQSEKLFF.

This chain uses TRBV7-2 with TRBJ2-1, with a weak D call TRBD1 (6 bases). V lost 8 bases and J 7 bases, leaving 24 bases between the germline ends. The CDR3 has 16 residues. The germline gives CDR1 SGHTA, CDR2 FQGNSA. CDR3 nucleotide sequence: TGTGCCAGCGACTTTTCAGGGGTTGTAAGAAGGAATGAGCAGTTCTTC. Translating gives CASDFSGVVRRNEQFF.

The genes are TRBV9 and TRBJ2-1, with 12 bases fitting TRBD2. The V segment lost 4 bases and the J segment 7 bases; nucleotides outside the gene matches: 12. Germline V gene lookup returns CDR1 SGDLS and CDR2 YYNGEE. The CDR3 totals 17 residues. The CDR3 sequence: CASSSGLAGSVSNEQFF. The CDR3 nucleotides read TGTGCCAGCAGCTCCGGACTAGCGGGGAGTGTTTCGAATGAGCAGTTCTTC.

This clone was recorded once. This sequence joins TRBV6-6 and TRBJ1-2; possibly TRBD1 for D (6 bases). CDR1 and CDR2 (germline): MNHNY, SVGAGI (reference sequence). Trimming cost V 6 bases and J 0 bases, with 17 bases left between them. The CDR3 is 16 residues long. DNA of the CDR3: TGTGCCAGCAGCAGAGCAGGACAGAACCCTAACTATGGCTACACCTTC. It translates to CASSRAGQNPNYGYTF.